Given below is one T cell receptor (beta chain) in context. The antigen remains unidentified. This sample was included in a study of T cells in Graves' hyperthyroidism and ophthalmopathy. Study conclusions and caveats: Most thyroid-expanded clonotypes above 0.001 were also found in blood.

The V gene lost 6 bases and the J gene lost 4 bases, with 13 bases spanning the gap. The CDR3 has 15 amino acids. Germline-derived CDR1 and CDR2 are MNHEY and SMNVEV (reference sequence). Amplification of TCR beta CDR3 regions used RNA as the template. During a first-round RT-PCR of the TCR CDR3, the HTBI primer set was used. TCRdb passed the multiplex PCR reads through MiXCR, listing each CDR3 protein once. The top ten hold roughly 8% of the sample, which has about 720,000 distinct CDR3 sequences, 15% to 20% seen once. Criteria for exclusion of patients were uncontrolled infection, other autoimmune disease, pregnancy or lactation.

This sequence was found in a man between 18 and 35 years old with Graves' hyperthyroidism. J is TRBJ1-6 and V is TRBV27; no reliable D call. The sequenced sample was blood. The CDR3 nucleotides are TGTGCCAGCAGCCGGGTTACGGTTTATAATTCACCCCTCCACTTT. Translated: CASSRVTVYNSPLHF.